This TCR beta chain was retrieved from a study of spatial heterogeneity in lung cancer. Study-wide background: Sequencing consistently turned up more beta-chain sequences than alpha-chain sequences.

Specified time point: sample taken at primary tumor resection. Samples came from approximately 65 TRACERx patients with untreated early-stage lung cancer. Researchers sequenced whole RNA taken from tumor, nontumor lung or frozen PBMC without sorting. Trimming took off 3 bases at V and 1 base at J, with 15 bases between the two ends. Germline CDR1 SNHLY, CDR2 FYNNEI. The CDR3 loop spans 16 amino acids. This clonotype has ten or more counts. Its target is unknown. TCRdb itself ran the 5' RACE reads through MiXCR, one entry per CDR3 protein. The sample has 40,000 to 45,000 distinct CDR3 sequences, over 6.5% seen once. Study observations and caveats: There were more appearances of ubiquitous expanded tumor TCRs in blood at resection than at follow-up.

This specimen consisted of PBMCs, obtained at surgery. The chain joins TRBV2 to TRBJ1-2; D gene uncertain. The TCR comes from a female donor with early-stage non-small cell lung cancer. The CDR3 here is CASSEWQTQNNYGYTF. CDR3 DNA: TGTGCCAGCAGTGAGTGGCAGACCCAAAATAACTATGGCTACACCTTC.